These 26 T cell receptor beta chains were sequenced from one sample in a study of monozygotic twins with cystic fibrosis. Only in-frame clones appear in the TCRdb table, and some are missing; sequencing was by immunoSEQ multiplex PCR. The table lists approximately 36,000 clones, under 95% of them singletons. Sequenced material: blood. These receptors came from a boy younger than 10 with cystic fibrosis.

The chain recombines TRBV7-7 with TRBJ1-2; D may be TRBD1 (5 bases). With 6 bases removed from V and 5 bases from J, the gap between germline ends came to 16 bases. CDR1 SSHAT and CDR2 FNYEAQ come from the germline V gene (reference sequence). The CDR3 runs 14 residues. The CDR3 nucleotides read TGTGCCAGCAGGCCCCCAAAGGGGCATTATGGCTACACCTTC. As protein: CASRPPKGHYGYTF.

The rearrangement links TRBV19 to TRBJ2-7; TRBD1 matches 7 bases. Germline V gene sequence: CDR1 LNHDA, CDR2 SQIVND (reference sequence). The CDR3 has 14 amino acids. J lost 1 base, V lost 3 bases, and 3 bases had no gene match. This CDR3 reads CASSMGDSSYEQYF. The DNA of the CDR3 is TGTGCCAGTAGTATGGGGGACAGTTCCTACGAGCAGTACTTC.

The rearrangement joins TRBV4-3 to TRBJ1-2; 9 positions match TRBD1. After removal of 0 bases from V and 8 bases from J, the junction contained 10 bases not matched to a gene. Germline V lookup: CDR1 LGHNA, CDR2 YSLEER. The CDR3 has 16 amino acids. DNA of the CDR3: TGCGCCAGCAGCCAAGATTCGGGGGGACAGGGCCGAGGCTACACCTTC. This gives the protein CASSQDSGGQGRGYTF.

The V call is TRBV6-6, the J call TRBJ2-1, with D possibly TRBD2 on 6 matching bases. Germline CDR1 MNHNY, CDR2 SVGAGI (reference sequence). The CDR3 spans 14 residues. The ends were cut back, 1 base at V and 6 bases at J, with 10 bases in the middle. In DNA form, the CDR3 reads TGTGCCAGCAGTTACTTAGGACTAAGCAATGAGCAGTTCTTC. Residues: CASSYLGLSNEQFF.

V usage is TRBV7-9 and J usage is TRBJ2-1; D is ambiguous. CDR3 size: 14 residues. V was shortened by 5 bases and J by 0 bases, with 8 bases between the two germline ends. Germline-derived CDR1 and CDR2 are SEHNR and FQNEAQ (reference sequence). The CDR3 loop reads CASSAPPSYNEQFF. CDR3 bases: TGTGCCAGCAGCGCCCCCCCCTCCTACAATGAGCAGTTCTTC.

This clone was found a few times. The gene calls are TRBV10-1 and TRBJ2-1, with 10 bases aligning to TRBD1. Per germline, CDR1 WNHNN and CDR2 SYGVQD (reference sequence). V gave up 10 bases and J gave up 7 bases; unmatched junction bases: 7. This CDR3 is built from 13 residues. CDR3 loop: CATMDRGTNEQFF. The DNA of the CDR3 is TGCGCCACCATGGACAGGGGGACGAATGAGCAGTTCTTC.

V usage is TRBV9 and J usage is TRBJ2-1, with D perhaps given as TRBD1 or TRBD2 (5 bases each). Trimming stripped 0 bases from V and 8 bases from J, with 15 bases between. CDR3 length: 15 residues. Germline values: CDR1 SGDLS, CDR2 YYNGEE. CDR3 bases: TGTGCCAGCAGCGTAGAAAGGGGACGTTTCGATGAGCAGTTCTTC. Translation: CASSVERGRFDEQFF. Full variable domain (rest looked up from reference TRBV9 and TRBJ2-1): DSGVTQTPKHLITATGQRVTLRCSPRSGDLSVYWYQQSLDQGLQFLIQYYNGEERAKGNILERFSAQQFPDLHSELNLSSLELGDSALYFCASSVERGRFDEQFFGPGTRLTVL.

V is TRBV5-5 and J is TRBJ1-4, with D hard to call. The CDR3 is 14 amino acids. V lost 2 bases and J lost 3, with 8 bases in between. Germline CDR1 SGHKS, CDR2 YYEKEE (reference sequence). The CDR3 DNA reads TGTGCCAGCAGCTTCAGAGTAGCTAATGAAAAACTGTTTTTT. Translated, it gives CASSFRVANEKLFF.

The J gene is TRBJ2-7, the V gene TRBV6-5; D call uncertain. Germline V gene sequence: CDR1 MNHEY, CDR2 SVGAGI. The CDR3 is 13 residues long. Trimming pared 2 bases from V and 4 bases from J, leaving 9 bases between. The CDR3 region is CASSYRPGYEQYF. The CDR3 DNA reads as TGTGCCAGCAGTTACCGCCCTGGATACGAGCAGTACTTC.

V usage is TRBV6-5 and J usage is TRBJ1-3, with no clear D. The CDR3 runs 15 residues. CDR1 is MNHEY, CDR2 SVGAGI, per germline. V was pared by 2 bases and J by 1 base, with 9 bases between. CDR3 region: CASSYGSGSGNTIYF. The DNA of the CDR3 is TGTGCCAGCAGTTACGGGAGCGGGTCTGGAAACACCATATATTTT.

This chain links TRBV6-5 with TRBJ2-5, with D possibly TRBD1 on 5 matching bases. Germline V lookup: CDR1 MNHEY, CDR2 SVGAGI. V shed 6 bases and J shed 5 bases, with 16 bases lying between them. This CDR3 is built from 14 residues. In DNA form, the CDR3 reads TGTGCCAGCAGCCTCAGGCACCCAGGGGAGACCCAGTACTTC. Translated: CASSLRHPGETQYF.

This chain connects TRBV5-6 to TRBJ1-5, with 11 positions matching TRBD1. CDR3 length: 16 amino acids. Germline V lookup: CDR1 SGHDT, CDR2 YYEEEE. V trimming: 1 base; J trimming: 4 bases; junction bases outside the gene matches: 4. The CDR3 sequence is CASSLTGTGGNQPQHF. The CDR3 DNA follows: TGTGCCAGCAGCTTGACCGGGACAGGGGGTAATCAGCCCCAGCATTTT.

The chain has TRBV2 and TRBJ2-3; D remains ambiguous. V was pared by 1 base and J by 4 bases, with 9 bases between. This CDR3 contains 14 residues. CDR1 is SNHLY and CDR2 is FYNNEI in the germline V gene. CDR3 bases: TGTGCCAGCAGTGAAGAGGCGACGCCAGATACGCAGTATTTT. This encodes CASSEEATPDTQYF.

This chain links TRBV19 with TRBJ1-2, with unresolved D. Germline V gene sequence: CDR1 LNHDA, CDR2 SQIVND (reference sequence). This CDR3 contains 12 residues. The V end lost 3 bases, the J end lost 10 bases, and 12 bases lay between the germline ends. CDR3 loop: CASSIAPSFYTF. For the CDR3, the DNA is TGTGCCAGTAGTATCGCCCCCTCTTTCTACACCTTC.

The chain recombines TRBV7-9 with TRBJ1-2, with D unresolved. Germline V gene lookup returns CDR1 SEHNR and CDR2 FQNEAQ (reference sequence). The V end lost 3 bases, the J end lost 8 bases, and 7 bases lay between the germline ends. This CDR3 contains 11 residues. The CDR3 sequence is CASSFGDGYTF. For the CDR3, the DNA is TGTGCCAGCAGCTTCGGCGACGGCTACACCTTC.

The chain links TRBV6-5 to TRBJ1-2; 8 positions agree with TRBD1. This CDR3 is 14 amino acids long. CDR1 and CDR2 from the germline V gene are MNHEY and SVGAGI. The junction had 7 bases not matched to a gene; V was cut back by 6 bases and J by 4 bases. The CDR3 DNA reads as TGTGCCAGCAGCCTTGCCGACAGGGGCTATGGCTACACCTTC. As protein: CASSLADRGYGYTF.

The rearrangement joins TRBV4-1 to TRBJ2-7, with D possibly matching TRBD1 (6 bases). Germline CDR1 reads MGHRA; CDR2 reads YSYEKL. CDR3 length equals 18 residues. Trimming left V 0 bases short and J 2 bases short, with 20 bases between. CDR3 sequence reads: CASSQDFSRGGPPYEQYF. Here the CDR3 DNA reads TGCGCCAGCAGCCAAGATTTTTCTAGAGGGGGACCCCCCTACGAGCAGTACTTC.

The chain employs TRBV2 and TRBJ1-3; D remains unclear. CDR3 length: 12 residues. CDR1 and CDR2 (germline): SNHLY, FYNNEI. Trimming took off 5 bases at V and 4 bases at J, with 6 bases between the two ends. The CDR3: CASSIEGNTIYF. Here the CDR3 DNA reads TGTGCCAGCAGTATTGAGGGAAACACCATATATTTT.

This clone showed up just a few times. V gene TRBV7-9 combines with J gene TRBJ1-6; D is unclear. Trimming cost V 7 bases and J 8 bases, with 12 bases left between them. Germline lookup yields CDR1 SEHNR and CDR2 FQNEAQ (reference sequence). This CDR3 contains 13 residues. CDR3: CASNGVGDSPLHF. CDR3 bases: TGTGCCAGCAACGGCGTCGGGGATTCACCCCTCCACTTT. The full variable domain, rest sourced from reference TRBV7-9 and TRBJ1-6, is DTGVSQNPRHKITKRGQNVTFRCDPISEHNRLYWYRQTLGQGPEFLTYFQNEAQLEKSRLLSDRFSAERPKGSFSTLEIQRTEQGDSAMYLCASNGVGDSPLHFGNGTRLTVT.

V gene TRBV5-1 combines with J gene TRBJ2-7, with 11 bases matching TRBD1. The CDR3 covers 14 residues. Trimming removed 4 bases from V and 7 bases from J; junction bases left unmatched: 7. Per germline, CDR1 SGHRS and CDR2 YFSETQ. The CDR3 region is CASSTGQGASEQYF. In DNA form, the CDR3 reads TGCGCCAGCAGCACTGGACAGGGGGCCTCAGAGCAGTACTTC.

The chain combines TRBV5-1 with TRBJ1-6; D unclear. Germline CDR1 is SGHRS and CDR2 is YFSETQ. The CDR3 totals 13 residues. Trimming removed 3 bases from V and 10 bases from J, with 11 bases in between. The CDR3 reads CASSSAPGSPLHF. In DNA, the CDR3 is TGCGCCAGCAGCTCGGCCCCAGGATCACCCCTCCACTTT.

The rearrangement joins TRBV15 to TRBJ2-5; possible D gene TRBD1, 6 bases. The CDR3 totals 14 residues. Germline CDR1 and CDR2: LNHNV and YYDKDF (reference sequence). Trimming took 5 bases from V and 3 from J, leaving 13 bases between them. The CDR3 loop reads CATSGARTEETQYF. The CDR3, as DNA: TGTGCCACCAGCGGAGCTAGGACAGAAGAGACCCAGTACTTC.

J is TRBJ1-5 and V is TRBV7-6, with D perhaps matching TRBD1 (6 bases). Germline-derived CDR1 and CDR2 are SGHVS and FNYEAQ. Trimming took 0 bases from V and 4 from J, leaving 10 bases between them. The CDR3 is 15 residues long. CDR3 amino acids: CASSLAQGGNQPQHF. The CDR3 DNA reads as TGTGCCAGCAGCTTAGCACAGGGAGGGAATCAGCCCCAGCATTTT.

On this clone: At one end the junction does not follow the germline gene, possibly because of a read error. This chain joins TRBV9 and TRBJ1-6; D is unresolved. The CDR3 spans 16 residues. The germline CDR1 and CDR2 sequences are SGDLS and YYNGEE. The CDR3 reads CASSVDSGSHNSPLHF. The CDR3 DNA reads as TGTGCCAGCAGCGTAGATAGCGGCTCCCATAATTCACCCCTCCACTTT. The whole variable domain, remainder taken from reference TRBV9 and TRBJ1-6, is DSGVTQTPKHLITATGQRVTLRCSPRSGDLSVYWYQQSLDQGLQFLIQYYNGEERAKGNILERFSAQQFPDLHSELNLSSLELGDSALYFCASSVDSGSHNSPLHFGNGTRLTVT.

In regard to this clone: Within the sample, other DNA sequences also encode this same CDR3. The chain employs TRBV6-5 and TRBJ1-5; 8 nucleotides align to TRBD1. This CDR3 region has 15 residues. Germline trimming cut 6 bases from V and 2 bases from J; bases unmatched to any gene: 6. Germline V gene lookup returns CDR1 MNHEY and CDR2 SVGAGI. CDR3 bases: TGTGCCAGCAGCCCCGGACAGGGTGGCAATCAGCCCCAGCATTTT. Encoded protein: CASSPGQGGNQPQHF.

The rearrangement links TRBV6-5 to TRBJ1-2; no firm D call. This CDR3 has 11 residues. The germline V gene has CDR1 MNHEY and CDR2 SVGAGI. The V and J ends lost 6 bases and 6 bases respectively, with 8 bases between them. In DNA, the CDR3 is TGTGCCAGCAGCGCGTCGGATGGCTACACCTTC. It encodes CASSASDGYTF.